This is a list of T cell receptor beta chains from one sample in a study of control samples from healthy donors and cancer patients. Some clones are missing from TCRdb's copy, which holds only in-frame ones; the method was immunoSEQ multiplex PCR. Among 75,000 to 95,000 clones listed, about 88% were seen once. The sequenced sample consisted of PBMCs. Receptors originate from a woman in her forties or fifties with colorectal cancer. Each CDR3 is given with its conserved first and last residue. The order of the fields is CDR3 length, clone size, V gene, D gene, J gene, CDR3 protein, CDR3 DNA. D genes are given only for firm matches. Clone size, where shown, is once, few, many, or a class for clones that have expanded.

14	NA	TRBV7-2	NA	TRBJ1-2	CASSSLGAYQGYTF	TGTGCCAGCAGCTCCTTGGGGGCCTATCAGGGCTACACCTTC
13	NA	TRBV6-5	NA	TRBJ1-2	CASYGAPNYGYTF	TGTGCCAGCTATGGAGCTCCTAACTATGGCTACACCTTC
14	NA	TRBV7-9	NA	TRBJ1-1	CASSLRTVNTEAFF	TGTGCCAGCAGCTTAAGGACGGTGAACACTGAAGCTTTCTTT
13	NA	TRBV15	TRBD1	TRBJ1-5	CAPTGTHGQPQHF	TGTGCCCCGACAGGGACGCATGGCCAGCCCCAGCATTTT
16	few	TRBV9	NA	TRBJ2-1	CASSAARLDYYNEQFF	TGTGCCAGCAGCGCCGCCCGACTAGACTACTACAATGAGCAGTTCTTC
16	NA	TRBV5-1	NA	TRBJ1-6	CASSLEVVSGVSPLHF	TGCGCCAGCAGCTTGGAAGTTGTCTCGGGGGTTTCACCCCTCCACTTT
15	NA	TRBV6-2/TRBV6-3	TRBD1	TRBJ1-5	CASSPPGQGSPPQHF	TGTGCCAGCAGTCCCCCCGGACAGGGGAGTCCGCCCCAGCATTTT
15	NA	TRBV28	NA	TRBJ2-1	CASSLWGTDYNEQFF	TGTGCCAGCAGTTTATGGGGAACAGACTACAATGAGCAGTTCTTC
14	NA	TRBV28	TRBD2	TRBJ2-4	CASSLGGAKNIQYF	TGTGCCAGCAGTTTGGGGGGGGCCAAAAACATTCAGTACTTC
13	NA	TRBV5-6	NA	TRBJ2-3	CASSLPGADTQYF	TGTGCCAGCAGCTTGCCGGGCGCAGATACGCAGTATTTT
11	NA	TRBV5-3	NA	TRBJ1-2	CARSPDSRYTF	TGTGCCAGAAGCCCGGACAGCCGCTACACCTTC
15	NA	TRBV5-4	TRBD2	TRBJ2-3	CASSLAGGATDTQYF	TGTGCCAGCAGCTTGGCCGGGGGGGCGACAGATACGCAGTATTTT
18	NA	TRBV10-3	TRBD1	TRBJ2-2	CAISALPGQGTNTGELFF	TGTGCCATCAGCGCGCTACCGGGACAGGGCACGAACACCGGGGAGCTGTTTTTT
14	NA	TRBV6-5	TRBD2	TRBJ2-1	CASSHQRGYNEQFF	TGTGCCAGCAGTCACCAGCGGGGTTACAATGAGCAGTTCTTC
13	NA	TRBV6-2/TRBV6-3	TRBD2	TRBJ2-1	CASSSERGREQFF	TGTGCCAGCAGTTCCGAGCGGGGCCGGGAGCAGTTCTTC
13	NA	TRBV3-1/TRBV3-2	NA	TRBJ1-4	CASSQEPNEKLFF	TGTGCCAGCAGCCAAGAACCCAATGAAAAACTGTTTTTT
16	once	TRBV19	TRBD1	TRBJ1-5	CASSPWTGTGNQPQHF	TGTGCCAGTAGTCCGTGGACAGGGACGGGCAATCAGCCCCAGCATTTT
15	NA	TRBV27	NA	TRBJ2-2	CASSTGRQNTGELFF	TGTGCCAGCAGCACGGGACGACAGAACACCGGGGAGCTGTTTTTT
15	NA	TRBV10-3	TRBD1	TRBJ2-3	CAISDIGTGADTQYF	TGTGCCATCAGTGATATCGGGACAGGGGCAGATACGCAGTATTTT
15	NA	TRBV4-3	TRBD1	TRBJ1-2	CASSRGGTGDKGYTF	TGCGCCAGCAGCCGGGGGGGAACAGGGGATAAGGGCTACACCTTC
15	once	TRBV18	NA	TRBJ1-6	CASSLGEYPNSPLHF	TGTGCCAGCTCACTTGGAGAATACCCCAATTCACCCCTCCACTTT
13	NA	TRBV18	NA	TRBJ2-5	CASSPQVSETQYF	TGTGCCAGCTCACCACAAGTTTCGGAGACCCAGTACTTC
18	NA	TRBV12-2	NA	TRBJ2-5	CASRPRRGERGAQETQYF	TGTGCAAGTCGCCCCCGGCGCGGGGAGCGGGGGGCACAAGAGACCCAGTACTTC
14	NA	TRBV28	NA	TRBJ1-6	CASSPLGGDSPLHF	TGTGCCAGCAGTCCCCTCGGGGGCGATTCACCCCTCCACTTT
15	NA	TRBV30	TRBD2	TRBJ2-3	CARGGAGGRGDTQYF	TGTGCCCGCGGGGGGGCGGGGGGCCGGGGAGATACGCAGTATTTT
15	NA	TRBV6-5	NA	TRBJ1-6	CAVGGHPSYNSPLHF	TGTGCCGTTGGGGGCCACCCCTCCTATAATTCACCCCTCCACTTT
13	NA	TRBV2	TRBD2	TRBJ2-5	CASTGTRVETQYF	TGTGCCAGCACCGGGACTAGGGTAGAGACCCAGTACTTC
17	few	TRBV28	NA	TRBJ2-5	CASSSPRDKGKLETQYF	TGTGCCAGCAGTTCCCCCCGGGACAAGGGGAAGTTAGAGACCCAGTACTTC
15	NA	TRBV9	TRBD2	TRBJ2-5	CASSVASGGLETQYF	TGTGCCAGCAGCGTAGCTAGCGGGGGATTAGAGACCCAGTACTTC
15	NA	TRBV2	NA	TRBJ2-1	CASSEAGGSYNEQFF	TGTGCCAGCAGTGAAGCGGGGGGCTCCTACAATGAGCAGTTCTTC
13	once	TRBV12-3/TRBV12-4	NA	TRBJ1-5	CASSDLQGQPQHF	TGTGCCAGCAGTGATCTCCAGGGCCAGCCCCAGCATTTT